The sample holds a few counts of the clone carrying this T cell receptor beta chain. The sample comes from a study of T-cell memory formation after mild COVID-19. Using constant-segment primers, 5'RACE produced TCR alpha and TCR beta cDNA libraries carrying sample barcodes and UMIs. TCRdb independently ran MiXCR on the 5' RACE reads; one entry per CDR3 protein. This sample has 300,000 to 400,000 distinct CDR3 sequences, with roughly 13% found just once. This CDR3 spans 11 amino acids. Per germline, CDR1 SQVTM and CDR2 ANQGSEA. With 5 bases removed from V and 5 bases from J, the gap between germline ends came to 9 bases.

The receptor was isolated from a man aged 18-30 years who had mild COVID-19 (a few samples of this study predate the infection). Cell type and time point are not known. Sequenced material: PBMCs or a T cell subset sorted from them (not recorded which). The chain employs TRBV29-1 and TRBJ1-1; D remains unclear. CDR3 nucleotide sequence: TGCAGCGTTTTAAGTGGTACTGAAGCTTTCTTT. Encoded protein: CSVLSGTEAFF.